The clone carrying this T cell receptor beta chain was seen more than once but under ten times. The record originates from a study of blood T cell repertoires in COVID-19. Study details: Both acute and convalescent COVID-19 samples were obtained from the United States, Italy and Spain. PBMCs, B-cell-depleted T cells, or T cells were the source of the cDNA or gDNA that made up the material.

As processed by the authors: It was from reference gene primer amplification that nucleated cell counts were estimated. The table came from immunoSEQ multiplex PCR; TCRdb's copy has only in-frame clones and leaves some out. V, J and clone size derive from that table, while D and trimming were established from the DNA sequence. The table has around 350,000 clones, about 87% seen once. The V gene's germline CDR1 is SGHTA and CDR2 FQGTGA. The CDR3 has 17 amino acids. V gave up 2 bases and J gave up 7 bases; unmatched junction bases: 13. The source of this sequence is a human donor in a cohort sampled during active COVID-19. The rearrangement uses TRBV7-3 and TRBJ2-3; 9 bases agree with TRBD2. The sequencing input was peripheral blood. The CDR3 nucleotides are TGTGCCAGCAGCTTACGTAGCGGGGGTGAAAAACTCAATACGCAGTATTTT. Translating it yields CASSLRSGGEKLNTQYF. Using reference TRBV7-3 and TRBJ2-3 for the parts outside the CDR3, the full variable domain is GAGVSQTPSNKVTEKGKYVELRCDPISGHTALYWYRQSLGQGPEFLIYFQGTGAADDSGLPNDRFFAVRPEGSVSTLKIQRTERGDSAVYLCASSLRSGGEKLNTQYFGPGTRLTVL.